This entry describes one TCR beta chain. Its binding antigen is unknown. The input lacks base qualities; no much larger clone sits a single base away. These data originate in a study of blood T cell repertoires in COVID-19 (dated by TCRdb to 2020 to 2021). In terms of the full investigation: The collaborator samples originated in the United States, Italy and Spain and spanned the acute and convalescent phases of COVID-19. The material from the prospective study consisted of cDNA or gDNA derived from T cells, B-cell-depleted T cells, or PBMCs. The dataset comprised deeply sampled blood TCRbeta repertoires from subjects exposed to, actively infected with, or recovered from COVID-19. A freely available public database, intended as a resource for researchers studying the immune response to SARS-CoV-2, is where the repertoires were released. Samples came from the ongoing ImmuneRACE study (first 160 participants) plus 1,254 subjects from 6 global collaborators. Sample metadata almost always included a de-identified subject ID, COVID-19 status, age in years and sex. Where available, HLA class I and class II types were obtained from metadata supplied by the sample provider rather than from assay-based typing.

CDR1 is given as LGHNA and CDR2 as YNFKEQ, both from the germline V gene. Its CDR3 holds 15 amino acids, cysteine through phenylalanine. The CDR3 DNA has 45 bases and is translated from base 1. Trimming at the junction amounts to 0 bases on V and 7 bases on J, and the germline ends lie 13 bases apart. Participants in the prospective study were enrolled through a virtual design, were aged roughly 18 to 100 years, and lived in roughly 25 United States geographic areas. In the prospective study, participants were assigned to cohorts based on the clinical history participants reported in a screening survey and a study questionnaire. ImmuneRACE Cohort 3 recovered participants were defined by two consecutive negative NP/OP PCR tests, healthcare professional clearance, or symptom resolution. Each participant in the prospective study had whole blood, serum and a nasopharyngeal or oropharyngeal swab collected by mobile phlebotomists. Participants in the prospective study had the option to provide additional blood draws and questionnaires over a 2-month period. Before DNA extraction, prospective study blood samples were shipped either frozen or at room temperature.

TCRbeta CDR3 regions were amplified from genomic DNA using the immunoSEQ Assay, a bias-controlled multiplex PCR. The original methods were these. Nucleated cell counts per sample were estimated from amplification of reference gene primers within the assay. To quantify the absolute abundance of each unique TCRbeta CDR3 rearrangement, sequence reads were collapsed and filtered. Productive Simpson clonality was computed per sample as the square root of Simpson's diversity index over productive rearrangements. The clones in this table, taken by TCRdb from immuneACCESS, are in-frame only. Not every clone is retained; where verified, under half of the shortfall comes from an unresolved V gene, and the cause of the rest is unknown. D and trimming come from the DNA, and the V and J calls and clone size come from that table. In this sample the table shows about 310,000 clones, 87% of which occur a single time. The ten largest clones add up to 8% to 9.5% of the sample.

Points the paper makes about the study in general: How much clinical and demographic metadata was included differed by source and by participant, and the metadata was provided uncurated.

What was sequenced was PBMCs or T cells enriched from blood (not recorded which). The source is a woman younger than 30 who had recovered from COVID-19. The chain joins TRBV4-2 to TRBJ1-5, with no confidently assigned D gene. The sequenced DNA is TGTGCCAGCAGCCAAGATCGCCCCGGAGAACAGCCCCAGCATTTT. Its protein product is CASSQDRPGEQPQHF.